This T cell receptor beta chain was recovered during a study of shared clonotypes between healthy human individuals. At a deep level, the assay was run. TCRdb's copy holds only in-frame clones and misses some; the assay was immunoSEQ multiplex PCR. The sample holds about 2 million clones, approximately 94% seen once. Naive CD8 cells were CD45RO-negative, positively selected for CCR7, excluding terminally differentiated effector memory CD45RA+ cells. As regards this clone: This CDR3 is also generated by other DNA sequences in the sample.

The ends were cut back, 3 bases at V and 8 bases at J, with 13 bases in the middle. The CDR3 extends over 14 amino acids. Looked up from germline, CDR1 is MNHEY and CDR2 is SVGAGI. This sequence was found in a man younger than 30 in good health. The specimen sequenced was naive CD8+ T cells sorted from blood. The chain links TRBV6-5 to TRBJ1-4, with a tentative D call TRBD1 (6 bases). CDR3 in amino acids: CASSYSPQGEKLFF. The CDR3 coding sequence is TGTGCCAGCAGTTATTCACCCCAGGGGGAAAAACTGTTTTTT.